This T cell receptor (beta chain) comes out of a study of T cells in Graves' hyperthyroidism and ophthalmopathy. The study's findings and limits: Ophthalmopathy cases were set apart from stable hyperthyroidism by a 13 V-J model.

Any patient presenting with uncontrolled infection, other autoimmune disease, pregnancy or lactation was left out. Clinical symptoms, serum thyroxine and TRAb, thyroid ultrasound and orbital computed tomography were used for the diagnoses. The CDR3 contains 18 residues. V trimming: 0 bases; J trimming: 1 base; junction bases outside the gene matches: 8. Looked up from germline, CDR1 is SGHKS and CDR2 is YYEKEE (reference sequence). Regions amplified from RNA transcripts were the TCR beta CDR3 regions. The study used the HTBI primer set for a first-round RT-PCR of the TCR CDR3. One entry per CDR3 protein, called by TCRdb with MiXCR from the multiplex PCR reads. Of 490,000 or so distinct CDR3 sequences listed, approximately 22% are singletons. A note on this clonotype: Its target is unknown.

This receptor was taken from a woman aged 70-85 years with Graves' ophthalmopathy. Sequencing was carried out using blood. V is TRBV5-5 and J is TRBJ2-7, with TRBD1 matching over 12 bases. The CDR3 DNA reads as TGTGCCAGCAGCTTGGTAAGGGGGACAGGGGGCTTTTCCTACGAGCAGTACTTC. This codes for CASSLVRGTGGFSYEQYF.